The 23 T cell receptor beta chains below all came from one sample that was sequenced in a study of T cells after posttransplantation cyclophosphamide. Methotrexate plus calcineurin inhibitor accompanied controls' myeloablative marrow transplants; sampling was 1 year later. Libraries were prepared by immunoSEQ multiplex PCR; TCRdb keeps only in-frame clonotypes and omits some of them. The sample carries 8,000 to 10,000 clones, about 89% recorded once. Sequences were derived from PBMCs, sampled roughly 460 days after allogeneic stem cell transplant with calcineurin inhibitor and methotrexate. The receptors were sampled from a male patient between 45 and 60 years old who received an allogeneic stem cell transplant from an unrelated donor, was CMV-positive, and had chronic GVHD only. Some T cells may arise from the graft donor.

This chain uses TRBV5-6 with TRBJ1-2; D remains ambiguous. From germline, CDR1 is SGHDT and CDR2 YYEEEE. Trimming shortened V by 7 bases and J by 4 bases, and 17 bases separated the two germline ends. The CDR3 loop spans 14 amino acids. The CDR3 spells CASLPRGHLYGYTF. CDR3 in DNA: TGTGCCAGCCTCCCGCGCGGCCACCTCTATGGCTACACCTTC.

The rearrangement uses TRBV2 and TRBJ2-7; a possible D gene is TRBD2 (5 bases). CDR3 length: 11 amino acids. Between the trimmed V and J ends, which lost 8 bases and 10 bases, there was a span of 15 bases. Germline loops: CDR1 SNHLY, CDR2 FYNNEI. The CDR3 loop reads CASRGGAAQYF. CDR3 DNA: TGTGCCAGCCGAGGAGGAGCGGCCCAGTACTTC.

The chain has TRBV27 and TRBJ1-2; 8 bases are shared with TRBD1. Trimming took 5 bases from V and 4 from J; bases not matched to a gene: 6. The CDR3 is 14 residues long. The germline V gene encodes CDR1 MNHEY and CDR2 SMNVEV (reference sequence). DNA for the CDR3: TGTGCCAGCAGTATTGGACAGGGTTCCTATGGCTACACCTTC. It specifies CASSIGQGSYGYTF.

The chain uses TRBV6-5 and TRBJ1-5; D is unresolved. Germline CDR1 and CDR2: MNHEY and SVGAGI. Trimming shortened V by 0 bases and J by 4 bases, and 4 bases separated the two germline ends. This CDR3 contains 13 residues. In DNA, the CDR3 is TGTGCCAGCAGTTACTCTCGGAATCAGCCCCAGCATTTT. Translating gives CASSYSRNQPQHF.

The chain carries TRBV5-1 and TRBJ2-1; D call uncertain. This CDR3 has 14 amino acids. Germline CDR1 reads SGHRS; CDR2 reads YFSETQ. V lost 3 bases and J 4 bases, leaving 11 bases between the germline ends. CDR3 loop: CASSSDGVYNEQFF. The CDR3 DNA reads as TGCGCCAGCAGCTCCGACGGAGTTTACAATGAGCAGTTCTTC.

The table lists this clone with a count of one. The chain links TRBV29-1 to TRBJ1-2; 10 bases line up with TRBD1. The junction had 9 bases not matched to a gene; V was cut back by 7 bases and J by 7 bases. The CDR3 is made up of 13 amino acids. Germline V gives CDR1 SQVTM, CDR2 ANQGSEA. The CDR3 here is CSGRDRGMGGYTF. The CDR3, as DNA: TGCAGCGGGCGGGACAGGGGAATGGGTGGCTACACCTTC. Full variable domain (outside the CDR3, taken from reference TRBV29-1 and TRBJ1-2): SAVISQKPSRDICQRGTSLTIQCQVDSQVTMMFWYRQQPGQSLTLIATANQGSEATYESGFVIDKFPISRPNLTFSTLTVSNMSPEDSSIYLCSGRDRGMGGYTFGSGTRLTVV.

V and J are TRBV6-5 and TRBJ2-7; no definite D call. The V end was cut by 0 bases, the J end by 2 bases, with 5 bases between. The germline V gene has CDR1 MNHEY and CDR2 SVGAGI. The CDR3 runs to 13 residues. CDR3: CASSYSQAYEQYF. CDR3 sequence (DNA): TGTGCCAGCAGTTACTCGCAGGCCTACGAGCAGTACTTC.

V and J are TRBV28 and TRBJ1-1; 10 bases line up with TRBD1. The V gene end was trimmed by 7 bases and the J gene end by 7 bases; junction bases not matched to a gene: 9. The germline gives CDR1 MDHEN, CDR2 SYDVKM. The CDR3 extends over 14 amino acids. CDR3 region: CASNPGQGINEAFF. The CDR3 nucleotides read TGTGCCAGCAATCCGGGACAGGGGATCAATGAAGCTTTCTTT.

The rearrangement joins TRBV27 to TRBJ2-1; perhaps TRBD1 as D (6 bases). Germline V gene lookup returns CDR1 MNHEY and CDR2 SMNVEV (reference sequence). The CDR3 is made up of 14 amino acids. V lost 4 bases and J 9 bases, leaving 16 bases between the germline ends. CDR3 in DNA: TGTGCCAGCAGTTACTCCGGACAGACCAGTGAGCAGTTCTTC. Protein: CASSYSGQTSEQFF.

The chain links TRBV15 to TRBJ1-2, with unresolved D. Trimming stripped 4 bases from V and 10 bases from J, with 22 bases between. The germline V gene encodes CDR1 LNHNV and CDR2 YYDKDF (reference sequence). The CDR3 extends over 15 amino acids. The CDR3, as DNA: TGTGCCACCAGCATAAAAGCGGGCCTTATTTCAGACTACACCTTC. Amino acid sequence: CATSIKAGLISDYTF.

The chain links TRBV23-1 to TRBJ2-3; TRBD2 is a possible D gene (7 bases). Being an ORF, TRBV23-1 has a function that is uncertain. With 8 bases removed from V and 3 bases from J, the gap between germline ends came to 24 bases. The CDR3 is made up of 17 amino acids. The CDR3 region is CASPKYVRGARTDTQYF. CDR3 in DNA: TGCGCCAGCCCCAAGTATGTACGGGGGGCGAGAACAGATACGCAGTATTTT.

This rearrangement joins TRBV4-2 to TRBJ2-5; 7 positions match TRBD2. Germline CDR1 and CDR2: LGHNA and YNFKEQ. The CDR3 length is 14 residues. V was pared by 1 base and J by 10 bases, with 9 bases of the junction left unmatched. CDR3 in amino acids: CASSQGAGRGDQYF. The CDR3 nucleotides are TGTGCCAGCAGCCAAGGGGCTGGGAGGGGAGACCAGTACTTC.

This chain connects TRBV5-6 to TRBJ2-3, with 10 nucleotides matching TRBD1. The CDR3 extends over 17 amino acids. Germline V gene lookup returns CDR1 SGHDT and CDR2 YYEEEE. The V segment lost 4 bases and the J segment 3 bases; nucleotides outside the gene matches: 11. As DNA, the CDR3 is TGTGCCAGCAGCCATAAGGGGACAGGGGAAGTAACAGATACGCAGTATTTT. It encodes CASSHKGTGEVTDTQYF.

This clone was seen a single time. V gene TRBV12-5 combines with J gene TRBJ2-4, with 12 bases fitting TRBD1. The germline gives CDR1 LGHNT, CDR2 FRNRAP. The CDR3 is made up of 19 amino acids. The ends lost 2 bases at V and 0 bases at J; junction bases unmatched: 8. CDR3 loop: CASGLTPGQGAQAKNIQYF. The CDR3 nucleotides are TGTGCTAGTGGTTTGACCCCGGGACAGGGGGCGCAAGCCAAAAACATTCAGTACTTC.

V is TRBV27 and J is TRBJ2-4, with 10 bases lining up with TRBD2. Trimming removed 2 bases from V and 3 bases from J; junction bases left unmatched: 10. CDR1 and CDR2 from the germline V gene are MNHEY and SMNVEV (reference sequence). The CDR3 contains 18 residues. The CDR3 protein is CASSLLAGDPAYKNIQYF. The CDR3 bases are TGTGCCAGCAGTTTACTAGCGGGGGACCCTGCTTACAAAAACATTCAGTACTTC.

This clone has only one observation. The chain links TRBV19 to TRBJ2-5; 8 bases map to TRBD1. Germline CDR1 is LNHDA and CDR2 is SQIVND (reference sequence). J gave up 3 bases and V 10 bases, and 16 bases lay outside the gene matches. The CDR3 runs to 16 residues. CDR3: CATSDRGKYSKETQYF. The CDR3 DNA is TGTGCCACTTCCGACAGGGGCAAATACTCTAAAGAGACCCAGTACTTC.

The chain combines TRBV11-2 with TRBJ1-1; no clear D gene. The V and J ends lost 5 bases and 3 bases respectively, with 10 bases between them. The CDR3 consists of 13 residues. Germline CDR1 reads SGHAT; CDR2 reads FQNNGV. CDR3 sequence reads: CASSPGRYTEAFF. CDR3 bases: TGTGCCAGCAGCCCCGGGAGGTACACTGAAGCTTTCTTT. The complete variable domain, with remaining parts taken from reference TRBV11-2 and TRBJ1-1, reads EAGVAQSPRYKIIEKRQSVAFWCNPISGHATLYWYQQILGQGPKLLIQFQNNGVVDDSQLPKDRFSAERLKGVDSTLKIQPAKLEDSAVYLCASSPGRYTEAFFGQGTRLTVV.

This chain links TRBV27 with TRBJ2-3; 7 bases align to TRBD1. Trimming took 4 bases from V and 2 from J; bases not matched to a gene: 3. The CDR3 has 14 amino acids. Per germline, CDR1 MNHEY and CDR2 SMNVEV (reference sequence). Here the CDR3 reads CASSWGTDTDTQYF. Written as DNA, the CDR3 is TGTGCCAGCAGTTGGGGGACAGACACAGATACGCAGTATTTT.

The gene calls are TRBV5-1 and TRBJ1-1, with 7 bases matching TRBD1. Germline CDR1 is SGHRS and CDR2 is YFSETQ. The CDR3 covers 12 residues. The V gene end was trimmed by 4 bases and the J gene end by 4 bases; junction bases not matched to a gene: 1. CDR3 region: CASSRTGTEAFF. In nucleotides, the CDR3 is TGCGCCAGCAGCCGGACAGGCACTGAAGCTTTCTTT. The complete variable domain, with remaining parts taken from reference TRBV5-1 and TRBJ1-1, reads KAGVTQTPRYLIKTRGQQVTLSCSPISGHRSVSWYQQTPGQGLQFLFEYFSETQRNKGNFPGRFSGRQFSNSRSEMNVSTLELGDSALYLCASSRTGTEAFFGQGTRLTVV.

DNA of the CDR3: TGTGCCAGCAGCTTTGGTGCTAGCGGGGGTTTCTACAATGAGCAGTTCTTC. It codes for CASSFGASGGFYNEQFF. V and J are TRBV5-6 and TRBJ2-1; 10 positions match TRBD2. Germline CDR1 is SGHDT and CDR2 is YYEEEE. CDR3 length: 17 residues. V lost 2 bases to trimming and J lost 3 bases; unmatched junction nucleotides: 8.

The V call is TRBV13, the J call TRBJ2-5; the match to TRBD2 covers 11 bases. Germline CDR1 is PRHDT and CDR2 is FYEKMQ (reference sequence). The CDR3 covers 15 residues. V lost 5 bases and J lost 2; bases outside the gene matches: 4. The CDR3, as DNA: TGTGCCAGCAGCCGAAGACTAGCGGGACAAGAGACCCAGTACTTC. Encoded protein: CASSRRLAGQETQYF.

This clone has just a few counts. The CDR3 sequence: CASSLDSNGYEKLFF. The CDR3 region has the DNA TGTGCCAGCAGCTTAGACAGCAATGGGTATGAAAAACTGTTTTTT. The V gene is TRBV7-9, the J gene TRBJ1-4; D unclear. CDR3 size: 15 residues. The V end lost 1 base, the J end lost 6 bases, and 12 bases lay between the germline ends. In germline, CDR1 is SEHNR, CDR2 FQNEAQ (reference sequence).

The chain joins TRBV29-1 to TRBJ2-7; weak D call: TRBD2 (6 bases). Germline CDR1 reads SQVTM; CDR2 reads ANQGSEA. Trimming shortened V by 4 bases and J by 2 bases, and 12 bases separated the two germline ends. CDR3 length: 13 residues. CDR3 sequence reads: CSVAGTSPYEQYF. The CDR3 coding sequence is TGCAGCGTTGCTGGGACTTCCCCCTACGAGCAGTACTTC.